Shown below are 7 T cell receptor beta chains from a single sample sequenced in a study of T-cell memory formation after mild COVID-19. Each CDR3 protein is one row after TCRdb ran MiXCR on the 5' RACE reads. The sample comprises roughly 610,000 distinct CDR3 sequences, 17% of which are singletons, and roughly 8% rests with the top ten. The source material was PBMCs or a T cell subset sorted from them (not recorded which). The source of these receptors is an adult woman who had mild COVID-19 (a few samples of this study predate the infection). Cell type and time point are not known.

The J gene is TRBJ2-7, the V gene TRBV5-6, with D possibly being TRBD2 (5 bases). V gave up 3 bases and J gave up 7 bases, with 23 bases separating them. This CDR3 is built from 16 residues. Germline V gene sequence: CDR1 SGHDT, CDR2 YYEEEE. CDR3 nucleotides: TGTGCCAGCAGCTCGTTCTGGACGGGATCCCTCGGGGAGCAGTACTTC. Protein: CASSSFWTGSLGEQYF.

This clonotype has a handful of counts. This chain links TRBV14 with TRBJ1-6, with D unclear. Germline CDR1 reads SGHDN; CDR2 reads FVKESK. Trimming took off 1 base at V and 9 bases at J, with 10 bases between the two ends. There are 14 residues in the CDR3. The CDR3 is CASSQGARRSPLHF. The CDR3 nucleotides are TGTGCCAGCAGCCAAGGGGCCCGACGTTCACCCCTCCACTTT. Together with reference TRBV14 and TRBJ1-6, the CDR3 gives the full variable domain: EAGVTQFPSHSVIEKGQTVTLRCDPISGHDNLYWYRRVMGKEIKFLLHFVKESKQDESGMPNNRFLAERTGGTYSTLKVQPAELEDSGVYFCASSQGARRSPLHFGNGTRLTVT.

This clonotype was detected ten times or more. V usage is TRBV7-9 and J usage is TRBJ2-1; 10 bases are a match to TRBD2. The germline V gene has CDR1 SEHNR and CDR2 FQNEAQ (reference sequence). CDR3 length equals 16 residues. V gave up 1 base and J gave up 7 bases; unmatched junction bases: 7. The CDR3 nucleotides read TGTGCCAGCAGCTTAGGGGCTAGCGGGAGTAGGAATGAGCAGTTCTTC. It yields the protein CASSLGASGSRNEQFF.

The chain has TRBV27 and TRBJ2-7; 11 nucleotides line up with TRBD1. After removal of 5 bases from V and 0 bases from J, the junction contained 6 bases not matched to a gene. This CDR3 is 16 amino acids long. Germline V gene lookup returns CDR1 MNHEY and CDR2 SMNVEV (reference sequence). This CDR3 is CASSPGTGGTSYEQYF. CDR3 bases: TGTGCCAGCAGTCCCGGGACAGGGGGTACCTCCTACGAGCAGTACTTC.

The J gene is TRBJ1-1, the V gene TRBV2; TRBD1 might be the D (6 bases). Trimming shortened V by 7 bases and J by 6 bases, and 12 bases separated the two germline ends. CDR3 size: 12 residues. The V gene's germline CDR1 is SNHLY and CDR2 FYNNEI. CDR3 in DNA: TGTGCCAGCACGACAGGCGCGGCTGAAGCTTTCTTT. The encoded protein is CASTTGAAEAFF.

This chain connects TRBV6-6 to TRBJ2-5; D gene ambiguous. Trimming removed 5 bases at V and 5 bases at J, with 15 bases between. The CDR3 is made up of 14 amino acids. Germline CDR1 reads MNHNY; CDR2 reads SVGAGI (reference sequence). The CDR3 DNA sequence: TGTGCCAGCAGTGGCTTAAGCCTTGGGGAGACCCAGTACTTC. It specifies CASSGLSLGETQYF.

CDR3 sequence (DNA): TGTGCCAGCAGCCAAGCGATAGCGGGGGGCACAGATACGCAGTATTTT. Protein sequence: CASSQAIAGGTDTQYF. The chain uses TRBV4-2 and TRBJ2-3, with 9 bases identical to TRBD2. The germline CDR1 and CDR2 sequences are LGHNA and YNFKEQ. The CDR3 spans 16 residues. V gave up 1 base and J gave up 1 base; unmatched junction bases: 3.